One sample yielded the 18 T cell receptor beta chains listed below, sequenced in a study of T cells in Graves' hyperthyroidism and ophthalmopathy. The investigators amplified TCR beta CDR3 regions from RNA transcripts. With the HTBI primer set, the TCR CDR3 went through a first round of RT-PCR. TCRdb recomputed calls from the multiplex PCR reads with MiXCR, one row per CDR3 protein. The sample includes more than 600,000 distinct CDR3 sequences, 16% seen only once; the top ten take approximately 8.4%. Sequenced: blood. These receptors were collected from a man aged 18-30 years with Graves' hyperthyroidism.

Ten or more counts support this clonotype. The rearrangement links TRBV12-3 or TRBV12-4 to TRBJ2-5; D remains ambiguous. The V gene lost 5 bases and the J gene lost 2 bases, with 9 bases spanning the gap. The CDR3 extends over 13 amino acids. CDR3 residues: CASSLRRQETQYF. In DNA form, the CDR3 reads TGTGCCAGCAGTCTTCGACGTCAAGAGACCCAGTACTTC.

There are a few counts of this clonotype. The CDR3 loop is CASSPTGTGPQPQHF. CDR3 sequence (DNA): TGTGCCAGCTCACCAACCGGGACAGGGCCTCAGCCCCAGCATTTT. The rearrangement links TRBV18 to TRBJ1-5; 9 bases map to TRBD1. After removal of 2 bases from V and 6 bases from J, the junction contained 5 bases not matched to a gene. The CDR3 totals 15 residues. Germline V lookup: CDR1 KGHSH, CDR2 LQKENI.

This clonotype came up many times. This sequence joins TRBV2 and TRBJ2-2; D tentatively fits TRBD1 or TRBD2 (6 bases each). V was trimmed by 8 bases and J by 7 bases, leaving 17 bases between them. The CDR3 loop spans 14 amino acids. The V gene's germline CDR1 is SNHLY and CDR2 FYNNEI. CDR3 in amino acids: CASHAGQLSGELFF. The DNA for the CDR3 is TGTGCCAGCCATGCGGGACAACTCAGCGGGGAGCTGTTTTTT. Variable domain in full (rest from reference TRBV2 and TRBJ2-2): EPEVTQTPSHQVTQMGQEVILRCVPISNHLYFYWYRQILGQKVEFLVSFYNNEISEKSEIFDDQFSVERPDGSNFTLKIRSTKLEDSAMYFCASHAGQLSGELFFGEGSRLTVL.

V is TRBV10-3 and J is TRBJ2-2; 7 bases line up with TRBD2. J gave up 2 bases and V 4 bases, and 7 bases lay outside the gene matches. Germline-derived CDR1 and CDR2 are ENHRY and SYGVKD. This CDR3 spans 16 amino acids. The CDR3 coding sequence is TGTGCCATCAGTGCTCCGGGAGGCCGAAACACCGGGGAGCTGTTTTTT. It encodes CAISAPGGRNTGELFF.

This clonotype was counted at least ten times. CDR3 amino acids: CASSPNVGPLGPNGETQYF. In nucleotides, the CDR3 is TGTGCCAGCAGTCCTAACGTGGGTCCCTTGGGACCAAACGGGGAGACCCAGTACTTC. The V gene is TRBV2, the J gene TRBJ2-5, with D perhaps matching TRBD1 or TRBD2 (5 bases each). V shed 5 bases and J shed 5 bases, with 30 bases lying between them. Germline V gives CDR1 SNHLY, CDR2 FYNNEI. The CDR3 sequence is 19 residues long.

This clonotype was counted a few times. This chain connects TRBV5-5 to TRBJ2-1; perhaps TRBD1 as D (6 bases). V dropped 0 bases and J dropped 7 bases, with 14 bases sitting between them. The CDR3 has 15 residues. Germline values: CDR1 SGHKS, CDR2 YYEKEE (reference sequence). Here the CDR3 DNA reads TGTGCCAGCAGCTTGGCTCGGTCAGGGGATAATGAGCAGTTCTTC. This gives the protein CASSLARSGDNEQFF.

The rearrangement links TRBV24-1 to TRBJ2-3; tentatively, D is TRBD1 or TRBD2 (5 bases each). Germline V gene data show CDR1 as KGHDR and CDR2 as SFDVKD. Trimming took 2 bases from V and 0 from J, leaving 14 bases between them. The CDR3 has 17 residues. CDR3 region: CATSDSTRDGSTDTQYF. The CDR3 DNA sequence: TGTGCCACCAGTGATTCCACCCGGGACGGAAGCACAGATACGCAGTATTTT.

This clonotype has just a few counts. This chain links TRBV5-5 with TRBJ2-1; D assignment may be TRBD1 or TRBD2 (5 bases each). Germline V gene data show CDR1 as SGHKS and CDR2 as YYEKEE (reference sequence). The CDR3 spans 17 residues. V gave up 0 bases and J gave up 8 bases, with 21 bases separating them. CDR3 amino acids: CASSLGLRDRYLDEQFF. CDR3 nucleotides: TGTGCCAGCAGCTTGGGACTCCGGGACCGATACTTGGATGAGCAGTTCTTC.

The gene calls are TRBV9 and TRBJ2-2; TRBD2 aligns across 8 bases. V shed 3 bases and J 2 bases; nucleotides not matched to a gene: 6. The CDR3 spans 16 residues. The V gene's germline CDR1 is SGDLS and CDR2 YYNGEE. CDR3 sequence: CASSGRSGSNTGELFF. The CDR3 DNA reads as TGTGCCAGCAGCGGGCGGAGCGGGAGTAACACCGGGGAGCTGTTTTTT.

This clonotype was observed at least ten times. V and J are TRBV6-5 and TRBJ2-2; TRBD2 might be the D (5 bases). The ends were cut back, 0 bases at V and 8 bases at J, with 16 bases in the middle. The CDR3 is 16 residues long. Germline loops: CDR1 MNHEY, CDR2 SVGAGI. The DNA of the CDR3 is TGTGCCAGCAGTTACTCGAGGGCACCACCCTCGGGGGAGCTGTTTTTT. Protein: CASSYSRAPPSGELFF.

This clonotype was detected only a few times. The genes are TRBV5-5 and TRBJ2-7; tentatively, D is TRBD1 or TRBD2 (5 bases each). CDR1 and CDR2 (germline): SGHKS, YYEKEE (reference sequence). V was trimmed by 3 bases and J by 3 bases, leaving 13 bases between them. The CDR3 consists of 14 residues. The DNA of the CDR3 is TGTGCCAGCAGCTCCTTGGGGACGGACTACGAGCAGTACTTC. It yields the protein CASSSLGTDYEQYF.

This sequence joins TRBV19 and TRBJ1-5, with D perhaps matching TRBD1 (6 bases). V lost 11 bases, J lost 5 bases, and 13 bases lay in between. The CDR3 loop spans 12 amino acids. Germline CDR1 LNHDA, CDR2 SQIVND (reference sequence). This CDR3 reads CASSRQDQPQHF. The DNA of the CDR3 is TGTGCCTCATCCCGACAGGATCAGCCCCAGCATTTT. The variable domain in full, completed from reference TRBV19 and TRBJ1-5, reads DGGITQSPKYLFRKEGQNVTLSCEQNLNHDAMYWYRQDPGQGLRLIYYSQIVNDFQKGDIAEGYSVSREKKESFPLTVTSAQKNPTAFYLCASSRQDQPQHFGDGTRLSIL.

Regarding this clonotype: The conserved phenylalanine or tryptophan normally closing the CDR3 is absent here, so this likely arose from a read error. This chain joins TRBV15 and TRBJ2-7; 9 nucleotides line up with TRBD2. Trimming removed 3 bases from V and 0 bases from J; junction bases left unmatched: 6. CDR3 size: 16 residues. Per the germline V gene, CDR1 is LNHNV and CDR2 is YYDKDF (reference sequence). The CDR3 coding sequence is TGTGCCACCAGCAGGGAAAGCGGGAGGTTCTCCTACGAGCAGTACTTA. Amino acids: CATSRESGRFSYEQYL.

There are many counts of this clonotype. The chain couples TRBV30 to TRBJ2-1; TRBD2 agrees at 12 bases. After removal of 2 bases from V and 2 bases from J, the junction contained 10 bases not matched to a gene. The CDR3 covers 18 residues. CDR1 is GTSNPN and CDR2 is SVGIG in the germline V gene (reference sequence). The CDR3 DNA follows: TGTGCCTGGAGTCCTCGACTAGCGGGAGCTCGACCCTACAATGAGCAGTTCTTC. The encoded protein is CAWSPRLAGARPYNEQFF.

In its sample, this clonotype was seen many times. The V call is TRBV15, the J call TRBJ2-5; possible D gene TRBD2, 5 bases. There are 15 residues in the CDR3. V gave up 1 base and J gave up 2 bases, with 11 bases separating them. Germline V gene data show CDR1 as LNHNV and CDR2 as YYDKDF (reference sequence). Written as DNA, the CDR3 is TGTGCCACCAGCAGAGGCGGGCGGATGCAAGAGACCCAGTACTTC. Translating it yields CATSRGGRMQETQYF. Variable domain in full (rest from reference TRBV15 and TRBJ2-5): DAMVIQNPRYQVTQFGKPVTLSCSQTLNHNVMYWYQQKSSQAPKLLFHYYDKDFNNEADTPDNFQSRRPNTSFCFLDIRSPGLGDTAMYLCATSRGGRMQETQYFGPGTRLLVL.

V usage is TRBV20-1 and J usage is TRBJ2-7; D is possibly TRBD2 (6 bases). The CDR3 runs to 14 residues. Germline CDR1 reads DFQATT; CDR2 reads SNEGSKA (reference sequence). Trimming shortened V by 0 bases and J by 1 base, and 10 bases separated the two germline ends. The chain's CDR3 is CSARDYGGSYEQYF. The CDR3 bases are TGCAGTGCTAGAGATTACGGGGGATCCTACGAGCAGTACTTC.

This clonotype came up a few times. This rearrangement joins TRBV5-6 to TRBJ2-5, with D possibly being TRBD2 (6 bases). There are 14 residues in the CDR3. Germline V gene data show CDR1 as SGHDT and CDR2 as YYEEEE. The ends were cut back, 6 bases at V and 3 bases at J, with 15 bases in the middle. The CDR3 loop reads CASNEGGLEETQYF. CDR3 in DNA: TGTGCCAGCAACGAGGGAGGTCTAGAAGAGACCCAGTACTTC.

This clonotype has only a few counts. The junction differs from germline at one of its ends, possibly a read error. V is TRBV28 and J is TRBJ1-2, with D perhaps matching TRBD1 (5 bases). CDR1 and CDR2 from the germline V gene are MDHEN and SYDVKM. This CDR3 is 12 amino acids long. This chain's CDR3 is CAGSSGRGTHTF. For the CDR3, the DNA is TGTGCCGGCAGTTCGGGGAGGGGTACGCACACCTTC.